The 7 T cell receptor beta chains presented below share a single source sample, sequenced in a study of cytomegalovirus exposure and HLA in healthy donors. Use of 60 Vbeta and 13 Jbeta primers characterized the PCR. Profiled with immunoSEQ multiplex PCR; TCRdb holds only in-frame clones, not every one. The sample carries 100,000 to 150,000 clones, about three quarters recorded once. The specimen sequenced was PBMCs. These receptors were obtained from a woman aged 40 to 50 in good health and CMV-seronegative.

Concerning this clone itself: The junction shows a germline mismatch at one end, possibly a read error. The chain carries TRBV20-1 and TRBJ1-1; D might be TRBD1 (6 bases). The germline gives CDR1 DFQATT, CDR2 SNEGSKA (reference sequence). The CDR3 loop spans 11 amino acids. The CDR3 DNA reads TGCAGTGCTCCCAGGACAGTTTGGATGGGATTT. Translation gives CSAPRTVWMGF.

A remark on this clone: Its ends do not fully match the called genes, so a read error is possible. This chain uses TRBV7-9 with TRBJ1-1; D perhaps matches TRBD1 (6 bases). The CDR3 spans 14 residues. Per the germline V gene, CDR1 is SEHNR and CDR2 is FQNEAQ (reference sequence). CDR3 region: CSSSGGQGNTEAFF. CDR3 DNA: TGTTCCAGCAGCGGGGGACAAGGAAACACTGAAGCTTTCTTT.

The chain joins TRBV28 to TRBJ1-4; TRBD1 is a possible D gene (5 bases). CDR1 and CDR2 from the germline V gene are MDHEN and SYDVKM. V lost 4 bases, J lost 4 bases, and 13 bases lay in between. The CDR3 covers 15 residues. The CDR3 here is CASSSFGDSNEKLFF. CDR3 sequence (DNA): TGTGCCAGCAGTTCCTTTGGCGACAGTAATGAAAAACTGTTTTTT.

The rearrangement uses TRBV18 and TRBJ1-2; 9 nucleotides line up with TRBD1. CDR1 and CDR2 from the germline V gene are KGHSH and LQKENI. This CDR3 region has 15 residues. With V trimmed by 2 bases and J by 3 bases, 4 bases remained unmatched. The CDR3 reads CASSPGTGNDYGYTF. CDR3 bases: TGTGCCAGCTCACCAGGGACAGGGAATGACTATGGCTACACCTTC. The full variable domain, in which reference TRBV18 and TRBJ1-2 provide the parts outside the CDR3, is NAGVMQNPRHLVRRRGQEARLRCSPMKGHSHVYWYRQLPEEGLKFMVYLQKENIIDESGMPKERFSAEFPKEGPSILRIQQVVRGDSAAYFCASSPGTGNDYGYTFGSGTRLTVV.

For the CDR3, the DNA is TGTGCCAGCAGTGTAGCGAGGAACAATCAGCCCCAGCATTTT. Its translation: CASSVARNNQPQHF. The gene calls are TRBV2 and TRBJ1-5; no definite D call. This CDR3 has 14 amino acids. V lost 4 bases and J lost 3, with 10 bases in between. CDR1 is SNHLY and CDR2 is FYNNEI in the germline V gene.

This clone was recorded only once. The CDR3: CASSLAFGTPEGEQFF. Here the CDR3 DNA reads TGCGCCAGCAGCTTGGCCTTCGGGACCCCGGAGGGTGAGCAGTTCTTC. V and J are TRBV5-1 and TRBJ2-1; D might be TRBD2 (6 bases). CDR1 is SGHRS, CDR2 YFSETQ, per germline. There are 16 residues in the CDR3. V dropped 0 bases and J dropped 9 bases, with 19 bases sitting between them. The full variable domain, its missing parts supplied by reference TRBV5-1 and TRBJ2-1, is KAGVTQTPRYLIKTRGQQVTLSCSPISGHRSVSWYQQTPGQGLQFLFEYFSETQRNKGNFPGRFSGRQFSNSRSEMNVSTLELGDSALYLCASSLAFGTPEGEQFFGPGTRLTVL.

The chain is built from TRBV28 and TRBJ1-5, with 7 bases aligning to TRBD1. The J segment lost 10 bases and the V segment lost 4 bases, leaving 10 bases of the junction unmatched. The CDR3 is 14 residues long. Germline CDR1 reads MDHEN; CDR2 reads SYDVKM. CDR3 nucleotide sequence: TGTGCCAGCAGTTCGACAGGGCCTGGGCGACCCCAGCATTTT. Amino acids: CASSSTGPGRPQHF.